This TCR beta chain was identified during a study of technical replicates of blood from a few donors. Sequenced by immunoSEQ multiplex PCR; TCRdb stores in-frame clones only, minus some. Counted here are roughly 48,000 clones, 80% to 95% occurring once; the ten biggest clones make up 3.5% to 4.5%. The TCR sequence derives from a human donor in good health. Some clones in this sample may be carry-over from other donors' samples. Sequences were obtained from PBMCs.

As DNA, the CDR3 is TGTGCCTGGACGAGGGGACTTACCCCTAGCGGGAGGGGGGAGTCCCAGTACTTC. Protein product: CAWTRGLTPSGRGESQYF. The chain combines TRBV30 with TRBJ2-5, with 12 bases that match TRBD2. V lost 4 bases to trimming and J lost 9 bases; unmatched junction nucleotides: 21. Germline loops: CDR1 GTSNPN, CDR2 SVGIG (reference sequence). This CDR3 is 18 amino acids long.